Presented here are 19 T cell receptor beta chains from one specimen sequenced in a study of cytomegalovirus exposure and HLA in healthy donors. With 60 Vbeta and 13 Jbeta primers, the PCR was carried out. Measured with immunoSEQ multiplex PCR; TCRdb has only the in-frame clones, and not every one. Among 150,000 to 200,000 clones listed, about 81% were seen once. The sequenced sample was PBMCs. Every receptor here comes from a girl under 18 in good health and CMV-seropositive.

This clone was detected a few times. The CDR3 nucleotides read TGTGCCATTCGAGAAAGCTCCTACGAGCAGTACTTC. Protein product: CAIRESSYEQYF. The rearrangement uses TRBV10-3 and TRBJ2-7; D unresolved. V lost 9 bases and J lost 0, with 9 bases in between. The CDR3 extends over 12 amino acids. CDR1 and CDR2 from the germline V gene are ENHRY and SYGVKD.

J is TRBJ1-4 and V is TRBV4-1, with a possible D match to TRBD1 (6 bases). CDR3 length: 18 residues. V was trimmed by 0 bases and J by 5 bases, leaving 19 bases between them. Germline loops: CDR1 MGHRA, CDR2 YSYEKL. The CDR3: CASSQDVPGARINEKLFF. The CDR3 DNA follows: TGCGCCAGCAGCCAAGATGTTCCAGGGGCTCGCATAAATGAAAAACTGTTTTTT.

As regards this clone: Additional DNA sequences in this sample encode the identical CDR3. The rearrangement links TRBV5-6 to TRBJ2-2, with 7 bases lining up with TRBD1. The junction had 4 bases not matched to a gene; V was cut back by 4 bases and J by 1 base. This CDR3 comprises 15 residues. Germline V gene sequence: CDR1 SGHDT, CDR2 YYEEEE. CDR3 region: CASSLGTENTGELFF. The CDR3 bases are TGTGCCAGCAGCCTAGGGACAGAGAACACCGGGGAGCTGTTTTTT.

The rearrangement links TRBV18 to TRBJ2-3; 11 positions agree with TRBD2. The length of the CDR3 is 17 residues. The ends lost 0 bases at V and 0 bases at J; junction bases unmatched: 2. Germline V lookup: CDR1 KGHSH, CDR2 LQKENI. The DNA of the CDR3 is TGTGCCAGCTCACCACCGGGACTAGCGGTGAGCACAGATACGCAGTATTTT. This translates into CASSPPGLAVSTDTQYF.

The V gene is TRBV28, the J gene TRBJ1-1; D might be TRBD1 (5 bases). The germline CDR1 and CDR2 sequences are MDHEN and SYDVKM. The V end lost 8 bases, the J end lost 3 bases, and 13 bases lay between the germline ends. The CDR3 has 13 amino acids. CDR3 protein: CASLGGLDTEAFF. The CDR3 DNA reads TGTGCCAGCCTTGGGGGGTTGGACACTGAAGCTTTCTTT.

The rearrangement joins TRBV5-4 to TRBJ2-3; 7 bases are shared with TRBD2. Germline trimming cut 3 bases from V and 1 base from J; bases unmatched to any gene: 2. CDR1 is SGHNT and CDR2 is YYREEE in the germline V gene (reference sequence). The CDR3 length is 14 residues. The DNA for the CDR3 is TGTGCCAGCAGCTCCCGGGAGGGCACAGATACGCAGTATTTT. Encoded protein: CASSSREGTDTQYF.

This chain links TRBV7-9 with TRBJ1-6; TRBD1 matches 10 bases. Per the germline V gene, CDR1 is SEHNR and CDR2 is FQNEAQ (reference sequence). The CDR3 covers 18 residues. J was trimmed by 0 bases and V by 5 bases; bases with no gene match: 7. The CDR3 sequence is CASSPRTGGSSYNSPLHF. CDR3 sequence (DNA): TGTGCCAGCAGCCCGCGGACAGGGGGGAGCTCCTATAATTCACCCCTCCACTTT. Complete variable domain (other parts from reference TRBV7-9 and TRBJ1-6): DTGVSQNPRHKITKRGQNVTFRCDPISEHNRLYWYRQTLGQGPEFLTYFQNEAQLEKSRLLSDRFSAERPKGSFSTLEIQRTEQGDSAMYLCASSPRTGGSSYNSPLHFGNGTRLTVT.

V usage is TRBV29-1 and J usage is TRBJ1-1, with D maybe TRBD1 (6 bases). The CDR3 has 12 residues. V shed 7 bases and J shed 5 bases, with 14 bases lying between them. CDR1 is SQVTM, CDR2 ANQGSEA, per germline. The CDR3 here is CSGRSGVTEAFF. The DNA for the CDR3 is TGCAGCGGCCGATCAGGGGTTACTGAAGCTTTCTTT.

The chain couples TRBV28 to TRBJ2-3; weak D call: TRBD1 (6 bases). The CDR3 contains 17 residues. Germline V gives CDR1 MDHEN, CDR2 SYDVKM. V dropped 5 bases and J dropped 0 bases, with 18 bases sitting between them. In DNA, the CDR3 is TGTGCCAGCAGTGCGACAGGACGGGGCGCTAGCACAGATACGCAGTATTTT. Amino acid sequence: CASSATGRGASTDTQYF.

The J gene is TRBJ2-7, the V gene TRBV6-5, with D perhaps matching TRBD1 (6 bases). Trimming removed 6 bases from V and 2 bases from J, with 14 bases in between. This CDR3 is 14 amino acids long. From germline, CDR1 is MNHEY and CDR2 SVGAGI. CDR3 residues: CASRDLTGPYEQYF. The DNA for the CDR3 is TGTGCCAGCAGAGACTTAACAGGGCCCTACGAGCAGTACTTC.

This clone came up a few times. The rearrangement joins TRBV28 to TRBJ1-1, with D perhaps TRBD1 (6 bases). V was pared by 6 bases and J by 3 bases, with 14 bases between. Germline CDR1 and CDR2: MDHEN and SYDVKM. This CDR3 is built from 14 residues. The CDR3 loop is CASSPHGTHTEAFF. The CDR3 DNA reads TGTGCCAGCAGCCCCCACGGGACACACACTGAAGCTTTCTTT.

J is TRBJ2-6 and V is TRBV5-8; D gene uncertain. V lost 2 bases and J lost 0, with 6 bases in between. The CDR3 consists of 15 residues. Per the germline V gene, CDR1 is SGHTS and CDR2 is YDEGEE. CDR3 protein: CASSFRRSGANVLTF. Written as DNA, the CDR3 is TGTGCCAGCAGCTTCAGGCGCTCTGGGGCCAACGTCCTGACTTTC.

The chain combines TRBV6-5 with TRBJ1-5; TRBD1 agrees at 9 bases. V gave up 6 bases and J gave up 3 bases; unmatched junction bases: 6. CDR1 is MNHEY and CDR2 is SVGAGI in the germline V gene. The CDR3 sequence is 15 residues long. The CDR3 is CASSSGTGTNQPQHF. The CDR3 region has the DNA TGTGCCAGCAGCTCCGGGACAGGGACCAATCAGCCCCAGCATTTT.

In DNA, the CDR3 is TGTGCCAGCAGTTTAGACAGGGGAAACGAGCAGTACTTC. The encoded protein is CASSLDRGNEQYF. The genes are TRBV6-5 and TRBJ2-7, with TRBD1 matching 8 bases. The CDR3 length is 13 residues. J gave up 5 bases and V 4 bases, and 4 bases lay outside the gene matches. CDR1 is MNHEY, CDR2 SVGAGI, per germline.

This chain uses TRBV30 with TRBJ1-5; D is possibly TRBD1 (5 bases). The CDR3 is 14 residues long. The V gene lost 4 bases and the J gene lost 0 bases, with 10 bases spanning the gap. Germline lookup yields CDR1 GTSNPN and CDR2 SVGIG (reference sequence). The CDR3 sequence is CAWNRQYSNQPQHF. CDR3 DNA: TGTGCCTGGAATCGACAGTATAGCAATCAGCCCCAGCATTTT.

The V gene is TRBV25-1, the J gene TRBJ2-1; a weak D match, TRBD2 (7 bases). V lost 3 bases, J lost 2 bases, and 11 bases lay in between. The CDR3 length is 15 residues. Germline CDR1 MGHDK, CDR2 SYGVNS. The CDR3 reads CASSDFGGPYNEQFF. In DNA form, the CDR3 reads TGTGCCAGCAGTGATTTCGGGGGGCCCTACAATGAGCAGTTCTTC.

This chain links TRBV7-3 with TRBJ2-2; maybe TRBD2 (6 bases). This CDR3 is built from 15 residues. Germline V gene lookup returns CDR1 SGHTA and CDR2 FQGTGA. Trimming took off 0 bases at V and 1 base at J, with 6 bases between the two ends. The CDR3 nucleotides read TGTGCCAGCAGCTTAACTAGCGGGAACACCGGGGAGCTGTTTTTT. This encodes CASSLTSGNTGELFF.

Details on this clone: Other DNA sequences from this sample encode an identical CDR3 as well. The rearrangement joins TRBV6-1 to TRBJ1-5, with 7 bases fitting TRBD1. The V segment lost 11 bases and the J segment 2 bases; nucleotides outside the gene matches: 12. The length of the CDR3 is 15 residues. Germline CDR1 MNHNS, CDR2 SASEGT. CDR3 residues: CAGARGPNGNQPQHF. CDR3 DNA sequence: TGTGCCGGGGCGAGGGGGCCCAACGGCAATCAGCCCCAGCATTTT.

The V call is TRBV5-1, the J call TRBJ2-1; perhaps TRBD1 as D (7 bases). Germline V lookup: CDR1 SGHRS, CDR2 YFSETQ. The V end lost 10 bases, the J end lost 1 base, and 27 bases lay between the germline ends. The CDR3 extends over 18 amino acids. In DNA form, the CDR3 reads TGCGCCTCTGAAAGAGGACCGTGGAGGGGGCTGTCCTACAATGAGCAGTTCTTC. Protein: CASERGPWRGLSYNEQFF.